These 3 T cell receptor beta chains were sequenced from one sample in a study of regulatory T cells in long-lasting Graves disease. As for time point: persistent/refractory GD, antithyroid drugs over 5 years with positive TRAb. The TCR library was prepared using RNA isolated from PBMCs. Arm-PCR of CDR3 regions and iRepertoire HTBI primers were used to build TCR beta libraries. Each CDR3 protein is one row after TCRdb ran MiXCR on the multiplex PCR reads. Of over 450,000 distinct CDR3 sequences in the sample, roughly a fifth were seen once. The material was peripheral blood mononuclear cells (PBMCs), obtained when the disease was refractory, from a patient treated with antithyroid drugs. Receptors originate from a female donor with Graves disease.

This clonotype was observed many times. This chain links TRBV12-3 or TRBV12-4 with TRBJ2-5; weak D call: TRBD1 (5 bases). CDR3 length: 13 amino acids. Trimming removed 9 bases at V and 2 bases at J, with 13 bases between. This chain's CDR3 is CASTPQGQETQYF. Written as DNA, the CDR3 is TGTGCCAGTACTCCGCAGGGACAAGAGACCCAGTACTTC.

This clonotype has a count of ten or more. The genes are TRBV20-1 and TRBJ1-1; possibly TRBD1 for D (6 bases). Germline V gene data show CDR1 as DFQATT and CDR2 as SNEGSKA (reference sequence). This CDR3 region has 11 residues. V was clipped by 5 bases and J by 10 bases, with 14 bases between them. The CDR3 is CSASPGAGAFF. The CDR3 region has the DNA TGCAGTGCTTCTCCGGGGGCGGGAGCTTTCTTT.

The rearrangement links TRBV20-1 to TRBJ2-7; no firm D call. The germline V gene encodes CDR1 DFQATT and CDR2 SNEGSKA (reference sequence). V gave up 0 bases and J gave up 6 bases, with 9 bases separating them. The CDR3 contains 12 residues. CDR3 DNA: TGCAGTGCTAGAGATCTAGTGGGCGAGCAGTACTTC. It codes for CSARDLVGEQYF.